This TCR beta chain was observed in a study of beta chain features in type 1 diabetes. CD45RO/CCR7/CD25/CD127/CD95/CD27 separated CD4+ naive, central memory, regulatory and stem cell-like memory cells by sorting. J lost 4 bases, V lost 3 bases, and 8 bases had no gene match. The CDR3 runs 17 residues. Germline V gene sequence: CDR1 SGHAT, CDR2 FQNNGV. Study-wide findings and caveats: Whether HLA type influences TCRB rearrangement remained unresolved here. Fewer insertions but more deletions were seen at VDJ junctions in type 1 diabetes patients. Moderately but significantly shorter TCRB CDR3s were found in Type 1 diabetes patients in all four CD4+ subsets.

As concerns this clone: Its antigen is not identified.

Expressed TCRB transcripts were sequenced because the entire RNA isolate underwent reverse transcription. Clones were read by immunoSEQ multiplex PCR, and TCRdb kept only the in-frame ones, dropping some. The data hold roughly 330,000 clones, with roughly 14% observed a single time. V and J are TRBV11-2 and TRBJ2-1, with TRBD2 matching 11 bases. The specimen was naive CD4+ T cells from blood. The TCR was taken from a woman aged 18 to 35 with type 1 diabetes. The CDR3 DNA is TGTGCCAGCAGCTTTTTGATACTAGCGGGAGAGTACAATGAGCAGTTCTTC. Its translation is CASSFLILAGEYNEQFF. Looking up the rest from reference TRBV11-2 and TRBJ2-1 gives the full variable domain: EAGVAQSPRYKIIEKRQSVAFWCNPISGHATLYWYQQILGQGPKLLIQFQNNGVVDDSQLPKDRFSAERLKGVDSTLKIQPAKLEDSAVYLCASSFLILAGEYNEQFFGPGTRLTVL.